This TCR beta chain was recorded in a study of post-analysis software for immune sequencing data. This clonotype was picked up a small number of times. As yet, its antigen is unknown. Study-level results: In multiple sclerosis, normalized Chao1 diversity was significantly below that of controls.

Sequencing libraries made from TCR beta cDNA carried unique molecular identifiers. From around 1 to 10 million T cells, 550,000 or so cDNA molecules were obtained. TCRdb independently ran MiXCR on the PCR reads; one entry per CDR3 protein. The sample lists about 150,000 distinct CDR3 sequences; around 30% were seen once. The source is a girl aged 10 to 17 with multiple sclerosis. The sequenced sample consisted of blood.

The CDR3 region is CASSSYMVHGYTF. The CDR3 nucleotides read TGTGCCAGCAGCTCGTACATGGTACATGGCTACACCTTC. The rearrangement links TRBV7-9 to TRBJ1-2; D ambiguous. Germline CDR1 is SEHNR and CDR2 is FQNEAQ (reference sequence). V lost 4 bases and J 6 bases, leaving 12 bases between the germline ends. The CDR3 is 13 residues long.